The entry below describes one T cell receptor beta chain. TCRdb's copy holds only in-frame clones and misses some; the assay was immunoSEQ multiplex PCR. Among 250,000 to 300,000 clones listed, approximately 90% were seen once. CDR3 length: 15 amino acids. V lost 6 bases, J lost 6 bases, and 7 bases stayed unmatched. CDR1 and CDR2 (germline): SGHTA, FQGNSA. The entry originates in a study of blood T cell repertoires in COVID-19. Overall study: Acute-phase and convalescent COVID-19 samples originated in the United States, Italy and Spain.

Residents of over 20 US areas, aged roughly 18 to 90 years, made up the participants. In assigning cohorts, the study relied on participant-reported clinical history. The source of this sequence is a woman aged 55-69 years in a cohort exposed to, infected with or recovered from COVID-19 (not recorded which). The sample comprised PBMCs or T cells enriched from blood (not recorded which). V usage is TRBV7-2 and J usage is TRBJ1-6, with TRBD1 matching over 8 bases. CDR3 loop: CASRPGTGVNSPLHF. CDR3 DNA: TGTGCCAGCAGGCCCGGGACAGGCGTTAATTCACCCCTCCACTTT.